One and the same sample provided the 3 T cell receptor beta chains below, sequenced in a study of radiotherapy plus CTLA-4 blockade in lung cancer. Measured with immunoSEQ multiplex PCR; TCRdb has only the in-frame clones, and not every one. In the table there are over 85,000 clones, around 79% of which are singletons. The sequencing here drew on peripheral blood, taken from a patient treated with radiotherapy plus ipilimumab. These TCRs come from a human donor with non-small cell lung cancer who had a partial response to radiotherapy plus ipilimumab. Some clones in this sample may be carry-over from other donors' samples.

This clone was detected once. The V gene is TRBV7-6, the J gene TRBJ2-5; D gene unclear. This CDR3 has 12 residues. CDR1 is SGHVS and CDR2 is FNYEAQ in the germline V gene. The V gene lost 6 bases and the J gene lost 4 bases, with 9 bases spanning the gap. CDR3 DNA: TGTGCCAGCAGTCGGCCGGGAGAGACCCAGTACTTC. It is translated as CASSRPGETQYF.

The rearrangement links TRBV19 to TRBJ1-5, with TRBD1 identical over 10 bases. Per germline, CDR1 LNHDA and CDR2 SQIVND (reference sequence). This CDR3 contains 17 residues. J lost 6 bases, V lost 7 bases, and 15 bases had no gene match. CDR3 region: CASTLYGTGDISQPQHF. In nucleotides, the CDR3 is TGTGCCAGTACCCTCTACGGGACAGGGGATATTTCTCAGCCCCAGCATTTT.

This clone was observed a handful of times. CDR3 nucleotides: TGTGCCATCATCAACAGGGGCTACGAGCAGTACTTC. Translating it yields CAIINRGYEQYF. This chain connects TRBV10-3 to TRBJ2-7, with 7 nucleotides matching TRBD1. V lost 7 bases and J lost 3; bases outside the gene matches: 3. The V gene's germline CDR1 is ENHRY and CDR2 SYGVKD. The CDR3 contains 12 residues.